This T cell receptor beta chain was documented in a study of blood T cells in healthy people across ages. Per the germline V gene, CDR1 is LGHDT and CDR2 is YNNKEL (reference sequence). Trimming removed 1 base from V and 2 bases from J, with 12 bases in between. The CDR3 is 15 amino acids. Alongside a J-beta primer mix, a sample-barcoded 5' primer served in a second PCR lasting about 7 to 12 cycles. Each CDR3 protein gets one entry after TCRdb re-called the 5' RACE reads with MiXCR. Of 580,000 or so distinct CDR3 sequences listed, under 55% were seen once; the top ten hold 20% to 25%. This chain joins TRBV3-1 and TRBJ2-7, with D hard to call. Specimen: blood. This TCR came from a man at least 80 years old in good health. The CDR3 nucleotides are TGTGCCAGCAGCCAAGGGAACTTCTTAGCCTACGAGCAGTACTTC. This encodes CASSQGNFLAYEQYF.